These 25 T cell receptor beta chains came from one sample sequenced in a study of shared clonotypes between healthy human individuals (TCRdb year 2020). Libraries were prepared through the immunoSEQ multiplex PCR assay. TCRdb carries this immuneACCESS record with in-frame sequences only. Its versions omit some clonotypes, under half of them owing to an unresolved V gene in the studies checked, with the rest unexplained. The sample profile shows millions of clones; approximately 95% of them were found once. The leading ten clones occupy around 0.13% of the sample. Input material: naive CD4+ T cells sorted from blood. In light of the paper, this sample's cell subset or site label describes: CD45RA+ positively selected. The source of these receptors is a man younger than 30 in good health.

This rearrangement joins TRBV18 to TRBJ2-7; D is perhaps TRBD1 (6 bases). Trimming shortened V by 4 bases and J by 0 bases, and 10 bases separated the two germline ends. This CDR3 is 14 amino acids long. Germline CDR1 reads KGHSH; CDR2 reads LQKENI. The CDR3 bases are TGTGCCAGCTCACTAGCAGGGGTCTCCTACGAGCAGTACTTC. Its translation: CASSLAGVSYEQYF.

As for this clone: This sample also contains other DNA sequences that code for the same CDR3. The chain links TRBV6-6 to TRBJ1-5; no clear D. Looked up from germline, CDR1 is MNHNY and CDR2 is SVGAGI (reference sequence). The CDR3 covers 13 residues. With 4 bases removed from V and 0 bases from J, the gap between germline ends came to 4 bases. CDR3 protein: CASSLLSNQPQHF. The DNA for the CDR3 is TGTGCCAGCAGTTTGCTTAGCAATCAGCCCCAGCATTTT.

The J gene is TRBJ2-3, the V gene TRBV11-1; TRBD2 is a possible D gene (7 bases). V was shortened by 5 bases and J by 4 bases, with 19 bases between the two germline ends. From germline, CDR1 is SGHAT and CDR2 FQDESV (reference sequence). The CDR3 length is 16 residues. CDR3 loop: CASSRPFGGRADTQYF. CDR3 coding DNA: TGTGCCAGCAGCCGTCCCTTCGGGGGGCGAGCAGATACGCAGTATTTT.

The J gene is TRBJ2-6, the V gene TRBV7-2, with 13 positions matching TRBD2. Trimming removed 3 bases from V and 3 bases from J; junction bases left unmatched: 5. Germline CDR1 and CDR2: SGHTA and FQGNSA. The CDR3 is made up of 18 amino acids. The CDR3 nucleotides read TGTGCCAGCAGCTTTGGACTAGCGGGAGCCCATGGGGCCAACGTCCTGACTTTC. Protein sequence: CASSFGLAGAHGANVLTF.

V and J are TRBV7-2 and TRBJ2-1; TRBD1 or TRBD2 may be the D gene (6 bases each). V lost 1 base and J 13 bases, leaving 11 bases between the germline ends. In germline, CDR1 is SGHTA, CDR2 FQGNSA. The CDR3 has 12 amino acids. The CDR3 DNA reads TGTGCCAGCAGCTTAGGTGAGGGGGGACAGTTCTTC. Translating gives CASSLGEGGQFF.

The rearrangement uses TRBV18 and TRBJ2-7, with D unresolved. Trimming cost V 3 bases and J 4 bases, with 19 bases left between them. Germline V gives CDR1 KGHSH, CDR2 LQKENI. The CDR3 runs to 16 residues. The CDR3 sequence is CASSPGTTSLSYEQYF. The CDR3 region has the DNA TGTGCCAGCTCACCGGGAACTACGTCCTTGTCGTACGAGCAGTACTTC.

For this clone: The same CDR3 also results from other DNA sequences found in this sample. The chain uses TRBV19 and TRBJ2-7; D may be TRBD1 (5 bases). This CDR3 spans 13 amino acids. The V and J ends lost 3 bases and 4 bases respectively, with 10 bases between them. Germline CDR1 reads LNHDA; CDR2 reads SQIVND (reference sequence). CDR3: CASSIQGSYEQYF. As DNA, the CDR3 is TGTGCCAGTAGTATTCAGGGTAGTTACGAGCAGTACTTC.

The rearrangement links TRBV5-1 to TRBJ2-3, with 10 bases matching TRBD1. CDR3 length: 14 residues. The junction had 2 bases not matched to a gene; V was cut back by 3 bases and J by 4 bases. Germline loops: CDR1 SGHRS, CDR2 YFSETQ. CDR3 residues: CASSSTGGSDTQYF. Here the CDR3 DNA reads TGCGCCAGCAGCTCGACAGGGGGCTCAGATACGCAGTATTTT.

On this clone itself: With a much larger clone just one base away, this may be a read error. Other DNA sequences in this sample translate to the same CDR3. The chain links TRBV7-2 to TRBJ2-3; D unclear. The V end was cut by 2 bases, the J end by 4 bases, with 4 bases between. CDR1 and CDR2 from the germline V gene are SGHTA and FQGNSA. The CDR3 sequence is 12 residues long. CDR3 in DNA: TGTGCCAGCAGCTTAAGGTCAGATACGCAGTATTTT. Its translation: CASSLRSDTQYF.

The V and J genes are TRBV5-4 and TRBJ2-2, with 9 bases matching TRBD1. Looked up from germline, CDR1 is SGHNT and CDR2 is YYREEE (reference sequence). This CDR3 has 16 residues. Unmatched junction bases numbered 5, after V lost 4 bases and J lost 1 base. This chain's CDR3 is CASSETGGRNTGELFF. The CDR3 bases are TGTGCCAGCAGCGAGACAGGGGGACGGAACACCGGGGAGCTGTTTTTT.

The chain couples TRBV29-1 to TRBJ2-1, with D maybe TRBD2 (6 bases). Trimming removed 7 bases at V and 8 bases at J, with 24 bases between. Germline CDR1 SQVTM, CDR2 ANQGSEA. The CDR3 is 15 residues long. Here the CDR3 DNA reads TGCAGCGGGGGTGGGAGCGGGTGGCCCGGTGATGAGCAGTTCTTC. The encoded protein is CSGGGSGWPGDEQFF.

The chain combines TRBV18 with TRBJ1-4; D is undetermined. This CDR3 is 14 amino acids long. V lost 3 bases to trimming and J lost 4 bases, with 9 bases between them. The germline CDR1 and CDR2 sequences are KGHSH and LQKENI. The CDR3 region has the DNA TGTGCCAGCTCACCGGACTTGGGTAATGAAAAACTGTTTTTT. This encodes CASSPDLGNEKLFF. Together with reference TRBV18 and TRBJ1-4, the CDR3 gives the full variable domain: NAGVMQNPRHLVRRRGQEARLRCSPMKGHSHVYWYRQLPEEGLKFMVYLQKENIIDESGMPKERFSAEFPKEGPSILRIQQVVRGDSAAYFCASSPDLGNEKLFFGSGTQLSVL.

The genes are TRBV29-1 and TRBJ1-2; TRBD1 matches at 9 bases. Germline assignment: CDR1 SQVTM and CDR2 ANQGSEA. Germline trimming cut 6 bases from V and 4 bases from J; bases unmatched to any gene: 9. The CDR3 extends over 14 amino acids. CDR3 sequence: CSVPPGQGGYGYTF. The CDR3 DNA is TGCAGCGTCCCCCCGGGACAGGGAGGCTATGGCTACACCTTC.

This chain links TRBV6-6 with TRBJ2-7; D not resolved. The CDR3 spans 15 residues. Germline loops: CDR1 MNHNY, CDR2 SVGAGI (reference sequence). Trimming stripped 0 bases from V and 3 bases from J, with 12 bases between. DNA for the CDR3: TGTGCCAGCAGTTACTCGAGAGTTTCCAGCTACGAGCAGTACTTC. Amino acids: CASSYSRVSSYEQYF.

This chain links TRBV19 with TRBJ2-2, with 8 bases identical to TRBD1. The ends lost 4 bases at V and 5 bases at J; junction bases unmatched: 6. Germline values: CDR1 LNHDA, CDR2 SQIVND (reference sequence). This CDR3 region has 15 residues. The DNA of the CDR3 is TGTGCCAGTAGTACGACAGGGGCCCAGACCGGGGAGCTGTTTTTT. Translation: CASSTTGAQTGELFF.

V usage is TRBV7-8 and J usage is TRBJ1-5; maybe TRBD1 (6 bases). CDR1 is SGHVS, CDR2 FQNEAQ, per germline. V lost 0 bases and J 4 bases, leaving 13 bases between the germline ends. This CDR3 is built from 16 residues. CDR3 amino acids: CASSLAGRTVNQPQHF. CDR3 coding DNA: TGTGCCAGCAGCTTAGCGGGTAGGACAGTTAATCAGCCCCAGCATTTT.

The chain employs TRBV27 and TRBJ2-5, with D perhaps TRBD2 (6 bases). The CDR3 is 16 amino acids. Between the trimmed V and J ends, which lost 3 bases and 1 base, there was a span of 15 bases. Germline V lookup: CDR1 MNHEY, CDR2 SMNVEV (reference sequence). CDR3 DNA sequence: TGTGCCAGCAGTTTTATGGGACTGATGTCCCAAGAGACCCAGTACTTC. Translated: CASSFMGLMSQETQYF.

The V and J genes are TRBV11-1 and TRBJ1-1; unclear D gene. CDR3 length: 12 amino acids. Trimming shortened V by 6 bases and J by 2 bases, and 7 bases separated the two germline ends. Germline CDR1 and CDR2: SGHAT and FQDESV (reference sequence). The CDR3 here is CASSYLNTEAFF. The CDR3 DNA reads TGTGCCAGCAGTTACCTCAACACTGAAGCTTTCTTT.

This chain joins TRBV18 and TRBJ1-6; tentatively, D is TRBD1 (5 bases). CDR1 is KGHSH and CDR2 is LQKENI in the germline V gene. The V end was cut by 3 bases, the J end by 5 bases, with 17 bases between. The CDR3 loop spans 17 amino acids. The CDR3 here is CASSPFLGPANNSPLHF. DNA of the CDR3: TGTGCCAGCTCACCTTTCCTGGGGCCGGCGAATAATTCACCCCTCCACTTT.

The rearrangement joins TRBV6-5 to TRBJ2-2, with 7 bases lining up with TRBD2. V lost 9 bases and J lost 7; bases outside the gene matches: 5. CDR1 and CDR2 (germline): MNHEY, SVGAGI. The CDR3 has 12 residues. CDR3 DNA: TGTGCCAGTGGGAGGGTGAACGGGGAGCTGTTTTTT. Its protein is CASGRVNGELFF.

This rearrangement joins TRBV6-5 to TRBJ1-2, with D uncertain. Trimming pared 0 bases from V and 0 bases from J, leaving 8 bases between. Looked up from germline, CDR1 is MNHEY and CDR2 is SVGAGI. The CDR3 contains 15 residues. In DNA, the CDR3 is TGTGCCAGCAGTTACTCCTGGAATGCTAACTATGGCTACACCTTC. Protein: CASSYSWNANYGYTF.

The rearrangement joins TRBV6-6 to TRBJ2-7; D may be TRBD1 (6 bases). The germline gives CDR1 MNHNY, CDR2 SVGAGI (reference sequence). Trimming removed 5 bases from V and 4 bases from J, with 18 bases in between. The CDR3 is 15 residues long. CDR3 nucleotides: TGTGCCAGCAGTCCCGGGACACGCCTTCTATACGAGCAGTACTTC. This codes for CASSPGTRLLYEQYF.

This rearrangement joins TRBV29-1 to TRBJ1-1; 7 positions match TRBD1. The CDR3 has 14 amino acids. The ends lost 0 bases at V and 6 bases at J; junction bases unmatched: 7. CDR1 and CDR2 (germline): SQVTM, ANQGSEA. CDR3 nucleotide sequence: TGCAGCGTTGAAGAGACAGGGAGGGCTCCTGAAGCTTTCTTT. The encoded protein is CSVEETGRAPEAFF. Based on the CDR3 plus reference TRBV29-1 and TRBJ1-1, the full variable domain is SAVISQKPSRDICQRGTSLTIQCQVDSQVTMMFWYRQQPGQSLTLIATANQGSEATYESGFVIDKFPISRPNLTFSTLTVSNMSPEDSSIYLCSVEETGRAPEAFFGQGTRLTVV.

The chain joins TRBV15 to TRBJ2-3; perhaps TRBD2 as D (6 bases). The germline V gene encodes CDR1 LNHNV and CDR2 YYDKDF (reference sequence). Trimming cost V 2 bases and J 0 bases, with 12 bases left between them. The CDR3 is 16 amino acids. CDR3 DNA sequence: TGTGCCACCAGCAGATCACCGGGACTTAGCACAGATACGCAGTATTTT. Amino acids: CATSRSPGLSTDTQYF.

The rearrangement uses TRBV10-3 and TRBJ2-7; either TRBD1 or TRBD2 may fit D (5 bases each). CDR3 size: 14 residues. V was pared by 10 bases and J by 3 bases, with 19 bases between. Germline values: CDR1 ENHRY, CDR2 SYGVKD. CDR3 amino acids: CATTGQGVIYEQYF. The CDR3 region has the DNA TGTGCCACCACGGGGCAGGGCGTTATCTACGAGCAGTACTTC.